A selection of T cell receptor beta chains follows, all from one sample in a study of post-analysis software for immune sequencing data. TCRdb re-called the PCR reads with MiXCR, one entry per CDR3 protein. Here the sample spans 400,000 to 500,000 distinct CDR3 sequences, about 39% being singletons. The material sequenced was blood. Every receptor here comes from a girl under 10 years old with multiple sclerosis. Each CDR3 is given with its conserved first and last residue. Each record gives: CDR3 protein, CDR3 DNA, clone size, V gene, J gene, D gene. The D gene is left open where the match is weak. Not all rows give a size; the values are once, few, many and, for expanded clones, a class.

CDR3: CASSETGLGYEQYF
DNA: TGTGCCAGCAGTGAGACCGGATTAGGTTACGAGCAGTACTTC
size: few
V: TRBV25-1
J: TRBJ2-7
D: -

CDR3: CASSLNSGGNYNEQFF
DNA: TGTGCCAGCAGCTTAAATAGCGGGGGGAACTACAATGAGCAGTTCTTC
size: few
V: TRBV7-3
J: TRBJ2-1
D: TRBD2

CDR3: CASSRQGDGNQPQHF
DNA: TGCGCCAGCAGCCGACAGGGCGATGGCAATCAGCCCCAGCATTTT
size: few
V: TRBV4-1
J: TRBJ1-5
D: TRBD1

CDR3: CASSFGGVGANVLTF
DNA: TGTGCCAGCAGCTTTGGGGGCGTTGGGGCCAACGTCCTGACTTTC
size: -
V: TRBV7-3
J: TRBJ2-6
D: -

CDR3: CASSPTATSSYEQYF
DNA: TGTGCCAGCAGCCCCACTGCCACGAGCTCCTACGAGCAGTACTTC
size: -
V: TRBV7-2
J: TRBJ2-7
D: -

CDR3: CASSQERDRYEQYF
DNA: TGCGCCAGCAGCCAAGAGAGGGATAGGTACGAGCAGTACTTC
size: -
V: TRBV4-1
J: TRBJ2-7
D: -

CDR3: CASKAGGVSTDTQYF
DNA: TGTGCCAGCAAGGCAGGGGGCGTGAGCACAGATACGCAGTATTTT
size: -
V: TRBV2
J: TRBJ2-3
D: TRBD1

CDR3: CASSGSHGYMSNQPQHF
DNA: TGTGCCAGCAGTGGGTCACATGGGTATATGAGCAATCAGCCCCAGCATTTT
size: -
V: TRBV2
J: TRBJ1-5
D: -

CDR3: CASSEGTTEAFF
DNA: TGTGCCAGCAGTGAAGGGACTACTGAAGCTTTCTTT
size: -
V: TRBV6-1
J: TRBJ1-1
D: -

CDR3: CSASTGTQYF
DNA: TGCAGTGCTAGTACGGGCACCCAGTACTTC
size: -
V: TRBV20-1
J: TRBJ2-5
D: -

CDR3: CSVPLAGGPYEQFF
DNA: TGCAGCGTCCCACTCGCGGGAGGGCCGTATGAGCAGTTCTTC
size: few
V: TRBV29-1
J: TRBJ2-1
D: TRBD2

CDR3: CASSADRDTEAFF
DNA: TGTGCCAGCAGTGCGGACAGAGACACTGAAGCTTTCTTT
size: few
V: TRBV12-3/TRBV12-4
J: TRBJ1-1
D: -

CDR3: CSVDGSRGETQYF
DNA: TGCAGCGTTGACGGCAGCCGGGGAGAGACCCAGTACTTC
size: -
V: TRBV29-1
J: TRBJ2-5
D: -

CDR3: CASSLGLALQETQYF
DNA: TGTGCCAGCAGTTTGGGACTAGCGCTCCAAGAGACCCAGTACTTC
size: many
V: TRBV6-6
J: TRBJ2-5
D: TRBD2

CDR3: CAISERGQMNTEAFF
DNA: TGTGCCATCAGTGAGAGGGGGCAGATGAACACTGAAGCTTTCTTT
size: -
V: TRBV10-3
J: TRBJ1-1
D: TRBD1

CDR3: CASSLAVEETQYF
DNA: TGTGCCAGCAGCTTAGCGGTAGAGGAGACCCAGTACTTC
size: few
V: TRBV7-3
J: TRBJ2-5
D: -

CDR3: CSGGGPLEETQYF
DNA: TGCAGCGGAGGAGGTCCACTCGAGGAGACCCAGTACTTC
size: -
V: TRBV29-1
J: TRBJ2-5
D: -

CDR3: CSALITGGTPQHF
DNA: TGCAGTGCCCTAATAACAGGGGGAACTCCCCAGCATTTT
size: -
V: TRBV20-1
J: TRBJ1-5
D: TRBD1

CDR3: CASSFVAGKDYEQYF
DNA: TGCGCCAGCAGCTTTGTTGCCGGGAAAGACTACGAGCAGTACTTC
size: -
V: TRBV5-1
J: TRBJ2-7
D: -

CDR3: CASSHKAWGTGVENEQYF
DNA: TGCGCCAGCAGCCACAAAGCCTGGGGCACAGGGGTAGAGAACGAGCAGTACTTC
size: few
V: TRBV4-1
J: TRBJ2-7
D: TRBD1

CDR3: CASSFQGSSNYGYTF
DNA: TGCGCCAGCAGCTTCCAGGGTTCTTCTAACTATGGCTACACCTTC
size: once
V: TRBV5-1
J: TRBJ1-2
D: -

CDR3: CASSEEETQYF
DNA: TGTGCCAGCAGTGAGGAGGAGACCCAGTACTTC
size: -
V: TRBV2
J: TRBJ2-5
D: -

CDR3: CSARAGITDTQYF
DNA: TGCAGTGCTAGAGCCGGGATCACAGATACGCAGTATTTT
size: -
V: TRBV20-1
J: TRBJ2-3
D: -

CDR3: CASSFGQSAGRSEAFF
DNA: TGTGCCAGCAGCTTTGGACAATCGGCAGGGCGCTCGGAAGCTTTCTTT
size: -
V: TRBV7-8
J: TRBJ1-1
D: -